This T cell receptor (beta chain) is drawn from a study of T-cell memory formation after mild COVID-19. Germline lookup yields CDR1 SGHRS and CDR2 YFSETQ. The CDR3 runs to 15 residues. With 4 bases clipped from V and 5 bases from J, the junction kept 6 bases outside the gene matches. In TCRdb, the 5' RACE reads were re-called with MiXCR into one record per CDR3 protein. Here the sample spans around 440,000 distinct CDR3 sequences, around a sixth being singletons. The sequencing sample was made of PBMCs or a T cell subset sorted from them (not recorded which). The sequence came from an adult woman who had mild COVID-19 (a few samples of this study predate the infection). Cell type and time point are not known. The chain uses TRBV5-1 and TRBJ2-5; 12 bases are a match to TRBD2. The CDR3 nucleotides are TGCGCCAGCAGCCGGACGGGGACTAGCGGGGAGACCCAGTACTTC. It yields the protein CASSRTGTSGETQYF.